This T cell receptor (beta chain) was sequenced in a study of memory CD4+ T cells and cytomegalovirus serostatus. Notes on the study in general: The CMV-associated TCR signature appears largely within the CD4+ memory repertoire.

Single viable CD3+CD4+CD8-CD45RO+ cells were sorted as the memory CD4+ T cells. Positive selection with CD4 microbeads enriched total CD4+ T cells. The table came from immunoSEQ multiplex PCR; TCRdb's copy has only in-frame clones and leaves some out. Of around 60,000 clones in the sample, 80% to 85% were seen once. Points on this clone: Its antigen is not known.

Trimming pared 4 bases from V and 5 bases from J, leaving 22 bases between. CDR1 SGHRS and CDR2 YFSETQ come from the germline V gene. This CDR3 has 16 residues. The chain carries TRBV5-1 and TRBJ2-7; tentatively, D is TRBD1 or TRBD2 (5 bases each). The clonotype comes from an adult in good health and CMV-seronegative. Sequencing was performed on memory CD4+ T cells from blood. DNA of the CDR3: TGCGCCAGCAGCACCGAGGGGCAGGGAGTCTATCACGAGCAGTACTTC. Translating it yields CASSTEGQGVYHEQYF.